One T cell receptor beta chain is described in this entry. This record comes from a study of blood T cell repertoires in COVID-19. For the study at large: Specimens from acute and convalescent COVID-19 originated in the United States, Italy and Spain. The analysed material was cDNA or gDNA that came from T cells, B-cell-depleted T cells, or PBMCs.

Original handling: Amplification of reference gene primers provided the estimated nucleated cell counts. Only in-frame clones appear in the TCRdb table, and some are missing; sequencing was by immunoSEQ multiplex PCR. The V and J calls and clone size are taken from that table; D and trimming were inferred from the DNA. This table has 150,000 to 200,000 clones, 79% appearing once. This TCR was recovered from a man aged 55 to 70 with active or convalescent COVID-19. The specimen was peripheral blood.

Here the CDR3 DNA reads TGTGCCTGGAGTCTCCTCGGCGGGGGTGCAGCGGCCTACACAGATACGCAGTATTTT. Protein product: CAWSLLGGGAAAYTDTQYF. J is TRBJ2-3 and V is TRBV30; 7 bases match TRBD2. The CDR3 is 19 amino acids. Germline V gives CDR1 GTSNPN, CDR2 SVGIG (reference sequence). Germline trimming cut 2 bases from V and 2 bases from J; bases unmatched to any gene: 19.